These T cell receptor beta chains were read from a single sample in a study of graft-versus-host responses after intestinal transplantation. Libraries were prepared by immunoSEQ multiplex PCR; TCRdb keeps only in-frame clonotypes and omits some of them. The data hold around 90,000 clones, with about 93% observed a single time. These receptors' antigens are unknown. Sequenced here: unstimulated CD8+ T cells sorted from spleen or lymph node cells, sampled before transplant. All receptors derive from a human donor who was the organ donor for an intestinal transplant. CDR3s include the opening cysteine and the closing phenylalanine or tryptophan. The D gene is left open where the match is weak. A row's size may be missing; if present it is once, few, many or a size class.

size: .
J: TRBJ2-7
V: TRBV6-6
D: .
DNA: TGTGCCGGCTCTCCCTCCGGGGACTTCAATTACGAGCAGTACTTC
CDR3: CAGSPSGDFNYEQYF

size: .
J: TRBJ1-2
V: TRBV19
D: TRBD1
DNA: TGTGCCAGTAGTATGAACAGGGGCAATGGCTACACCTTC
CDR3: CASSMNRGNGYTF

size: .
J: TRBJ1-2
V: TRBV4-2
D: TRBD1
DNA: TGTGCCAGCAGCCAGATCGGTCCCCAAGGACAGGGGGACTATGGCTACACCTTC
CDR3: CASSQIGPQGQGDYGYTF

size: .
J: TRBJ1-1
V: TRBV7-8
D: TRBD1
DNA: TGTGCCAGCAGCTGGGAACAGGGGGCCGTTGAAGCTTTCTTT
CDR3: CASSWEQGAVEAFF

size: .
J: TRBJ2-1
V: TRBV7-2
D: .
DNA: TGTGCCAGCAGCTTAGGAAGCCCTGAGCAGTTCTTC
CDR3: CASSLGSPEQFF

size: .
J: TRBJ2-3
V: TRBV28
D: .
DNA: TGTGCCAGCAGGCCGTTCGGGGTCCCGCACCATACGCAGTATTTT
CDR3: CASRPFGVPHHTQYF

size: once
J: TRBJ1-1
V: TRBV4-1
D: TRBD1
DNA: TGCGCCAGCAGCCAAGTATCAGGGGGCACTGAAGCTTTCTTT
CDR3: CASSQVSGGTEAFF

size: .
J: TRBJ2-1
V: TRBV5-4
D: .
DNA: TGTGCCAGCAGCTTGGTCCAGAATATCTACAATGAGCAGTTCTTC
CDR3: CASSLVQNIYNEQFF

size: .
J: TRBJ1-5
V: TRBV19
D: .
DNA: TGTGCCGCCAGGATTGCCGGCCAGCCCCAGCATTTT
CDR3: CAARIAGQPQHF

size: .
J: TRBJ2-7
V: TRBV7-8
D: TRBD1
DNA: TGTGCCAGCAGCTTATGGGACAGCACCTACGAGCAGTACTTC
CDR3: CASSLWDSTYEQYF

size: .
J: TRBJ2-7
V: TRBV7-6
D: .
DNA: TGTGCCAGCAGCTTAGGGACCGAGGGCTACGAGCAGTACTTC
CDR3: CASSLGTEGYEQYF

size: .
J: TRBJ1-2
V: TRBV7-8
D: .
DNA: TGTGCCAGTCGCTCCGGAGGGTATGGCTACACCTTC
CDR3: CASRSGGYGYTF

size: .
J: TRBJ2-2
V: TRBV7-6
D: TRBD2
DNA: TGTGCCAGCAGCCCGCCTAGCGGGGCCTTTTGGGGGGAGCTGTTTTTT
CDR3: CASSPPSGAFWGELFF

size: few
J: TRBJ1-4
V: TRBV27
D: TRBD1
DNA: TGTGCCAGCAGGGACAGGGGCGAAAAACTGTTTTTT
CDR3: CASRDRGEKLFF

size: .
J: TRBJ1-1
V: TRBV11-2
D: TRBD1
DNA: TGTGCCAGCAGCTTCGCCGACAGGGTAGCTTTCTTT
CDR3: CASSFADRVAFF